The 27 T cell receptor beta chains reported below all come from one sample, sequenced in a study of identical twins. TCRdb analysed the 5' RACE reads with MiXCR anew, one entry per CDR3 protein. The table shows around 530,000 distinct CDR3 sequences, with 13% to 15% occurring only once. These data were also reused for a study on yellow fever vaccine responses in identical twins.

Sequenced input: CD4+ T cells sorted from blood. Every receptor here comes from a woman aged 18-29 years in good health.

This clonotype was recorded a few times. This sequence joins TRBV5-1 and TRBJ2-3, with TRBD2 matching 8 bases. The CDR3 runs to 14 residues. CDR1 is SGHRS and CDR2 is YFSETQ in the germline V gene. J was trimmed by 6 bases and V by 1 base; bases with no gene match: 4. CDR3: CASSLPGGADTQYF. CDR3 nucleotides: TGCGCCAGCAGCTTGCCGGGAGGGGCGGATACGCAGTATTTT. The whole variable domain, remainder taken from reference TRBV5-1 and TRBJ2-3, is KAGVTQTPRYLIKTRGQQVTLSCSPISGHRSVSWYQQTPGQGLQFLFEYFSETQRNKGNFPGRFSGRQFSNSRSEMNVSTLELGDSALYLCASSLPGGADTQYFGPGTRLTVL.

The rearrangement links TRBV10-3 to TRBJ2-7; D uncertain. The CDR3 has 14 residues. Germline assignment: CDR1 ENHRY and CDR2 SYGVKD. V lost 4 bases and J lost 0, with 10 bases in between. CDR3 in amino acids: CAISGFGSSYEQYF. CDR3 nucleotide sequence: TGTGCCATCAGTGGGTTTGGCTCCTCCTACGAGCAGTACTTC.

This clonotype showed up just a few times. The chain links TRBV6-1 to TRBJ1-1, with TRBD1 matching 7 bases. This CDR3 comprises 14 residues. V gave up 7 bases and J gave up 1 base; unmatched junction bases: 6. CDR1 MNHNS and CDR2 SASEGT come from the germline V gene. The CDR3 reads CASKPGTENTEAFF. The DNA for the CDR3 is TGTGCCAGCAAACCCGGGACAGAGAACACTGAAGCTTTCTTT.

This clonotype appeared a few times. Here the CDR3 DNA reads TGTGCCACCCTCCCACGAGCCTACACAGATACGCAGTATTTT. This gives the protein CATLPRAYTDTQYF. J is TRBJ2-3 and V is TRBV10-3; D is uncertain. Germline CDR1 is ENHRY and CDR2 is SYGVKD. Trimming cost V 10 bases and J 2 bases, with 16 bases left between them. The CDR3 extends over 14 amino acids.

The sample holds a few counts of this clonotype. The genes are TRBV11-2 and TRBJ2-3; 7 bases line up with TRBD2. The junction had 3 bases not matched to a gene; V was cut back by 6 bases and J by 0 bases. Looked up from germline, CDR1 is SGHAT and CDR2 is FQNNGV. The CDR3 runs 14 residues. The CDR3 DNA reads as TGTGCCAGCAGTGGGGGGGGGAGCACAGATACGCAGTATTTT. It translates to CASSGGGSTDTQYF.

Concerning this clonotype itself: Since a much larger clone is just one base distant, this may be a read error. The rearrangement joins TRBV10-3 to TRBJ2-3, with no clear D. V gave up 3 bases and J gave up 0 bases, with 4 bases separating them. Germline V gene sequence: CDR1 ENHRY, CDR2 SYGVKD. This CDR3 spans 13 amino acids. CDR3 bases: TGTGCCATCAGTGAACAGAGCACAGATACGCAGTATTTT. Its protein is CAISEQSTDTQYF.

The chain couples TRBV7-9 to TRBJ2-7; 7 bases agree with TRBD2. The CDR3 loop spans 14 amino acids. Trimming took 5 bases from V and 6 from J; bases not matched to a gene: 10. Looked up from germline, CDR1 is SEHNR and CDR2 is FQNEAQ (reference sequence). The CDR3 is CASSPTGGGSEQYV. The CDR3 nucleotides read TGTGCCAGCAGCCCAACTGGGGGGGGGAGCGAGCAGTACGTC.

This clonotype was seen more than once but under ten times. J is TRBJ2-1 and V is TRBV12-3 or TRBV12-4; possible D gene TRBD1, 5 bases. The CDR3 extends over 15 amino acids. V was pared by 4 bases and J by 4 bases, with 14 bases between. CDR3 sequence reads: CASSYQGVGYNEQFF. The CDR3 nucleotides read TGTGCCAGCAGTTACCAGGGTGTAGGGTACAATGAGCAGTTCTTC.

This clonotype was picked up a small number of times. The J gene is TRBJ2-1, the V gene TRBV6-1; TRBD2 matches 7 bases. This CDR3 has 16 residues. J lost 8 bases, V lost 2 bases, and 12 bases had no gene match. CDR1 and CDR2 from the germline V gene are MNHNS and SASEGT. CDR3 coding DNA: TGTGCCAGCAGTGAAAAACCACGGGAGGCGGCCGATGAGCAGTTCTTC. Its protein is CASSEKPREAADEQFF.

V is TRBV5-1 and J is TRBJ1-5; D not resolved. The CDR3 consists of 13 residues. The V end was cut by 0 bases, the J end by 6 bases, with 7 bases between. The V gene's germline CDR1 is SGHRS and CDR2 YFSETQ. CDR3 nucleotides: TGCGCCAGCAGCTTGGATCAGAGTCAGCCCCAGCATTTT. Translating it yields CASSLDQSQPQHF.

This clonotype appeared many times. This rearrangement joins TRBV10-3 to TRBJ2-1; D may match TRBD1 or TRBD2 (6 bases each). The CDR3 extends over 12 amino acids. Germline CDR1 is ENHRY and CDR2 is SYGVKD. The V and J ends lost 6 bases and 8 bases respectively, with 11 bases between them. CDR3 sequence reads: CAIRTGGHEQFF. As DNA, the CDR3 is TGTGCCATCAGAACCGGGGGCCATGAGCAGTTCTTC.

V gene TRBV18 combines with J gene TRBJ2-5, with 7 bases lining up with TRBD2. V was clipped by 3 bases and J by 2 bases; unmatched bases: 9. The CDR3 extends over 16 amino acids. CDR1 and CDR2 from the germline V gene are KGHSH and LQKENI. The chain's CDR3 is CASSPRGAGMQETQYF. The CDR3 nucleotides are TGTGCCAGCTCACCCCGGGGAGCGGGAATGCAAGAGACCCAGTACTTC.

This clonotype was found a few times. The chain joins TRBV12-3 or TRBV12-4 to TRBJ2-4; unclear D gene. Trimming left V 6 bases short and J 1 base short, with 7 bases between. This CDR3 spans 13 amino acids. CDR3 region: CASRAGAKNIQYF. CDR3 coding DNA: TGTGCCAGCAGGGCTGGGGCCAAAAACATTCAGTACTTC.

CDR3 bases: TGCGCCAGCAGGCCCGGGGAGAACACCGGGGAGCTGTTTTTT. As protein: CASRPGENTGELFF. The rearrangement links TRBV4-1 to TRBJ2-2; TRBD2 is a possible D gene (5 bases). This CDR3 region has 14 residues. V was shortened by 6 bases and J by 1 base, with 9 bases between the two germline ends. Per germline, CDR1 MGHRA and CDR2 YSYEKL.

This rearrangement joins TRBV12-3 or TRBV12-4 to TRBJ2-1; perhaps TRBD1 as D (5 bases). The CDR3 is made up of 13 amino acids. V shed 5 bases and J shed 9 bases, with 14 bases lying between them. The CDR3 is CASSNGAWVEQFF. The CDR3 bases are TGTGCCAGCAGTAATGGGGCATGGGTTGAGCAGTTCTTC.

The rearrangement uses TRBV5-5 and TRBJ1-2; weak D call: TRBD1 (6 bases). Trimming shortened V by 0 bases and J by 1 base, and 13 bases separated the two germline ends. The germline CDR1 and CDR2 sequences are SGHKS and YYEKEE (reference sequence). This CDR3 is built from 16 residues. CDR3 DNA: TGTGCCAGCAGCTTGGGAGGGGGGCCAGTTAACTATGGCTACACCTTC. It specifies CASSLGGGPVNYGYTF.

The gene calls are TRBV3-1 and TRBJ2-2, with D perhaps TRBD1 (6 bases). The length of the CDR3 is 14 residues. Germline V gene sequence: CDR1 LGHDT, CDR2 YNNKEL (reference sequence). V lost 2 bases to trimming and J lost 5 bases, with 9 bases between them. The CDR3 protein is CASSQIQGTGELFF. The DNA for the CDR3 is TGTGCCAGCAGCCAAATACAGGGTACCGGGGAGCTGTTTTTT.

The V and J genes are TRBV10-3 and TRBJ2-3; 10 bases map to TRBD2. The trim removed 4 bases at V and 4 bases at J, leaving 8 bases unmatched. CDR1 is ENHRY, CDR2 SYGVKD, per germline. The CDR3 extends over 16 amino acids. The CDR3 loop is CAISGNSGGRADTQYF. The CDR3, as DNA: TGTGCCATCAGTGGAAATAGCGGGGGGCGGGCAGATACGCAGTATTTT.

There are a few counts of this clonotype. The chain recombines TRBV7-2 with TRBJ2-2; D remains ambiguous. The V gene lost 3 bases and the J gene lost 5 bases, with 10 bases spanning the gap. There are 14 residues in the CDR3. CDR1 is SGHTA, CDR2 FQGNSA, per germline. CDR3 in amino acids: CASSFLSWTGELFF. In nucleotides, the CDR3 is TGTGCCAGCAGCTTCCTCTCTTGGACCGGGGAGCTGTTTTTT.

This CDR3 reads CASSLRGGDGHEQYF. Here the CDR3 DNA reads TGTGCCAGCAGCTTGCGTGGGGGAGACGGCCACGAGCAGTACTTC. The chain employs TRBV5-5 and TRBJ2-7, with D perhaps matching TRBD1 or TRBD2 (5 bases each). Germline V lookup: CDR1 SGHKS, CDR2 YYEKEE (reference sequence). CDR3 length equals 15 residues. The V end was cut by 1 base, the J end by 5 bases, with 16 bases between.

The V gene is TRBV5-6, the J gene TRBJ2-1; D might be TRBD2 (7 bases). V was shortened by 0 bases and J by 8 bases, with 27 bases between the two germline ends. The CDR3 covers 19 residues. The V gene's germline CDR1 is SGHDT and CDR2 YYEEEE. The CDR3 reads CASSLVGRGPAAGIDEQFF. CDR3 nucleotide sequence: TGTGCCAGCAGCTTGGTGGGACGGGGGCCGGCAGCGGGAATCGATGAGCAGTTCTTC.

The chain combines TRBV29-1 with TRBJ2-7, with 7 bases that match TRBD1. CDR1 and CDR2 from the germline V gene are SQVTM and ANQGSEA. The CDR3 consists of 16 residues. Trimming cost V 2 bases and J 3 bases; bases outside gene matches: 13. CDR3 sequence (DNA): TGCAGCGTTGAAATAGTACAGGGGACCTTTAACTACGAGCAGTACTTC. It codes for CSVEIVQGTFNYEQYF.

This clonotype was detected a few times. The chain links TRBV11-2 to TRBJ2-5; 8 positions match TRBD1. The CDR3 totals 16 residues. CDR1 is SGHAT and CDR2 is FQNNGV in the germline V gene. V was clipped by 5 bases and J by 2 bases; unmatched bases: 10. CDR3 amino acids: CASSPGTGWLQETQYF. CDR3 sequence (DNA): TGTGCCAGCAGCCCGGGGACAGGTTGGTTGCAAGAGACCCAGTACTTC.

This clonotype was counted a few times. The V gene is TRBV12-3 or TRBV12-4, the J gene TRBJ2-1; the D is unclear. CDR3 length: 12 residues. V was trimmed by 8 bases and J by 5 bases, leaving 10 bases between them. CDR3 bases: TGTGCCAGCTGCGTTCTTGACAATGAGCAGTTCTTC. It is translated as CASCVLDNEQFF.

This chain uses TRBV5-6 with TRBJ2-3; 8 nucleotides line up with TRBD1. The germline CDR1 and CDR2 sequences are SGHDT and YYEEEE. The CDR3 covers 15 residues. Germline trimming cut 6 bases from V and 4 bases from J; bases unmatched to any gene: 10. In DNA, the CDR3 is TGTGCCAGCAACTTCCCGACAGGGGAAGCAGATACGCAGTATTTT. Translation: CASNFPTGEADTQYF.

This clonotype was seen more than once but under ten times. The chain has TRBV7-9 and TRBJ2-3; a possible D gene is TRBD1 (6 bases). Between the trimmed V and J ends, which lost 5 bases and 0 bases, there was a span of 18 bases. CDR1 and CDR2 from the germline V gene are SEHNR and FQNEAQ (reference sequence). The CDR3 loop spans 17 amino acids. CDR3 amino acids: CASSPRGRTVSTDTQYF. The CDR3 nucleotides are TGTGCCAGCAGCCCTAGAGGGCGGACAGTTAGCACAGATACGCAGTATTTT.

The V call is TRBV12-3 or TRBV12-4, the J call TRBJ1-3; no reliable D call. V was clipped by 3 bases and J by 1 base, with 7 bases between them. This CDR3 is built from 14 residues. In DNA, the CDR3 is TGTGCCAGCAGTTTTACTAAGTCTGGAAACACCATATATTTT. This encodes CASSFTKSGNTIYF.